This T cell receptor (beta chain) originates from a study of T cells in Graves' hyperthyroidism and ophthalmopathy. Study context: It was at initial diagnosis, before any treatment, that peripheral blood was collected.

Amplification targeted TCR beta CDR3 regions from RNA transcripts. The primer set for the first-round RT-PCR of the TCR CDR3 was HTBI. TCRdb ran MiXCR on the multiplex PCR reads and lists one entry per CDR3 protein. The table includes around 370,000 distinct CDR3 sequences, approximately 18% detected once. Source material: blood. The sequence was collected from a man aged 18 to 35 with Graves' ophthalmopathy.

The CDR3 here is CASSATLGTGISYEQYF. In DNA form, the CDR3 reads TGTGCCAGCAGCGCTACCCTCGGGACAGGGATCTCCTACGAGCAGTACTTC. The genes are TRBV9 and TRBJ2-7, with 9 positions matching TRBD1. V lost 3 bases, J lost 0 bases, and 10 bases stayed unmatched. This CDR3 region has 17 residues. CDR1 is SGDLS, CDR2 YYNGEE, per germline.